A selection of T cell receptor beta chains follows, all from one sample in a study of T cell repertoires in cytomegalovirus infection. Via MiXCR, TCRdb re-called the reads, giving one row per CDR3 protein. The data contain 500,000 to 600,000 distinct CDR3 sequences, 16% of them singletons. Sequenced material: CD8+ T cells from PBMCs. These receptors were obtained from a human donor in good health (CMV status not recorded). Some clones in this sample may be carry-over from other donors' samples. Each CDR3 is given with its conserved first and last residue. The order of the fields is D gene, V gene, J gene, clone size, CDR3 protein, CDR3 DNA. A D gene is named only where the DNA matches it firmly. Some rows mark clone size as missing; the rest say once, few, many or name a class of expanded clone.

D: -; V: TRBV2; J: TRBJ1-5; size: few; CDR3: CASSDPVTINQPQHF; DNA: TGTGCCAGCAGTGACCCGGTGACGATCAATCAGCCCCAGCATTTT
D: -; V: TRBV5-6; J: TRBJ2-7; size: few; CDR3: CASSRGLGTYEQYF; DNA: TGTGCCAGCAGCCGGGGACTTGGAACCTACGAGCAGTACTTC
D: -; V: TRBV10-2; J: TRBJ2-1; size: many; CDR3: CASSDVTRIALGNEQFF; DNA: TGCGCCAGCAGTGATGTAACGAGAATAGCCTTGGGCAATGAGCAGTTCTTC
D: TRBD2; V: TRBV7-6; J: TRBJ2-7; size: many; CDR3: CASSPMGLAGDEQYF; DNA: TGTGCCAGCAGCCCCATGGGACTAGCGGGAGACGAGCAGTACTTC
D: -; V: TRBV27; J: TRBJ2-1; size: many; CDR3: CASSLGQTYNEQFF; DNA: TGTGCCAGCAGTTTGGGACAAACTTACAATGAGCAGTTCTTC
D: TRBD1; V: TRBV30; J: TRBJ2-7; size: -; CDR3: CAWSVGQGVNEQYF; DNA: TGTGCCTGGAGTGTGGGACAGGGAGTCAACGAGCAGTACTTC
D: -; V: TRBV27; J: TRBJ2-7; size: many; CDR3: CASSYRDRSSYEQYF; DNA: TGTGCCAGCAGTTACCGTGACAGGAGCTCCTACGAGCAGTACTTC
D: -; V: TRBV11-1; J: TRBJ2-5; size: many; CDR3: CASKSGETQYF; DNA: TGTGCCAGCAAGAGTGGGGAGACCCAGTACTTC
D: TRBD2; V: TRBV11-2; J: TRBJ2-3; size: few; CDR3: CASSEGLGSTDTQYF; DNA: TGTGCCAGCAGCGAAGGACTAGGAAGCACAGATACGCAGTATTTT
D: TRBD1; V: TRBV6-5; J: TRBJ2-3; size: -; CDR3: CASRQGSDTQYF; DNA: TGTGCCAGCAGACAGGGGTCAGATACGCAGTATTTT
D: TRBD1; V: TRBV9; J: TRBJ1-1; size: -; CDR3: CASSVGQGRDTEAFF; DNA: TGTGCCAGCAGCGTAGGACAGGGGAGGGACACTGAAGCTTTCTTT
D: TRBD1; V: TRBV27; J: TRBJ1-5; size: -; CDR3: CASRPHRDRGPPYSNQPQHF; DNA: TGTGCCAGCAGACCGCACCGGGACAGGGGGCCTCCTTATAGCAATCAGCCCCAGCATTTT
D: -; V: TRBV18; J: TRBJ2-4; size: -; CDR3: CASSPSWDFLAKNIQYF; DNA: TGTGCCAGCTCACCATCGTGGGACTTTCTGGCCAAAAACATTCAGTACTTC
D: -; V: TRBV19; J: TRBJ2-1; size: -; CDR3: CASSVTGRPYNEQFF; DNA: TGTGCCAGTAGCGTTACAGGGCGCCCCTACAATGAGCAGTTCTTC
D: -; V: TRBV7-8; J: TRBJ2-4; size: -; CDR3: CASSLAFRQSKNIQYF; DNA: TGTGCAAGCAGCTTAGCGTTTCGGCAGAGCAAAAACATTCAGTACTTC
D: -; V: TRBV25-1; J: TRBJ2-2; size: many; CDR3: CASSEYGKVDTGELFF; DNA: TGTGCCAGCAGTGAATACGGGAAGGTTGACACCGGGGAGCTGTTTTTT
D: TRBD1; V: TRBV12-3/TRBV12-4; J: TRBJ1-3; size: few; CDR3: CASSFWTGINTIYF; DNA: TGTGCCAGCAGTTTCTGGACAGGGATAAACACCATATATTTT
D: -; V: TRBV11-2; J: TRBJ2-7; size: many; CDR3: CASSSDIKPEQYF; DNA: TGTGCCAGCAGCTCAGACATCAAACCCGAGCAGTACTTC
D: TRBD2; V: TRBV4-2; J: TRBJ2-3; size: many; CDR3: CASSQSLGKREDLTDTQYF; DNA: TGTGCCAGCAGCCAGTCCCTGGGTAAGCGGGAGGACCTCACAGATACGCAGTATTTT
D: -; V: TRBV28; J: TRBJ2-1; size: few; CDR3: CATSWSYNEQFF; DNA: TGTGCCACCTCGTGGTCCTACAATGAGCAGTTCTTC
D: -; V: TRBV4-1; J: TRBJ1-3; size: few; CDR3: CASSQVGRERTGNTIYF; DNA: TGCGCCAGCAGCCAAGTAGGCCGGGAGAGAACTGGAAACACCATATATTTT
D: TRBD2; V: TRBV29-1; J: TRBJ2-1; size: few; CDR3: CSVEGGGSSYNEQFF; DNA: TGCAGCGTTGAGGGAGGCGGGAGCTCCTACAATGAGCAGTTCTTC
D: TRBD2; V: TRBV20-1; J: TRBJ2-1; size: few; CDR3: CSARTSDWGEQFF; DNA: TGCAGTGCTCGGACTAGCGATTGGGGTGAGCAGTTCTTC
D: TRBD2; V: TRBV19; J: TRBJ2-3; size: -; CDR3: CARSMGEGPDTQYF; DNA: TGTGCCAGAAGTATGGGGGAGGGCCCAGATACGCAGTATTTT
D: TRBD2; V: TRBV19; J: TRBJ2-1; size: many; CDR3: CASSTLDSGRADYNEQFF; DNA: TGTGCCAGTAGTACCTTGGATAGCGGGAGGGCTGACTACAATGAGCAGTTCTTC
D: -; V: TRBV27; J: TRBJ2-2; size: many; CDR3: CASSQGGELFF; DNA: TGTGCCAGCAGTCAGGGCGGGGAGCTGTTTTTT
D: -; V: TRBV28; J: TRBJ2-3; size: -; CDR3: CASSFSSAPDTQYF; DNA: TGTGCCAGCAGTTTTTCTAGCGCTCCAGATACGCAGTATTTT
D: TRBD1; V: TRBV15; J: TRBJ1-1; size: few; CDR3: CATSRGWGQSGTEAFF; DNA: TGTGCCACCAGCAGAGGATGGGGACAGTCGGGCACTGAAGCTTTCTTT
D: TRBD2; V: TRBV3-1; J: TRBJ2-1; size: -; CDR3: CASSTWTSGTSLYNEQFF; DNA: TGTGCCAGCAGCACTTGGACTAGCGGGACGTCGCTCTACAATGAGCAGTTCTTC
D: -; V: TRBV7-9; J: TRBJ2-3; size: -; CDR3: CASSNPQRSTDTQYF; DNA: TGTGCCAGCAGCAATCCCCAGCGCTCCACAGATACGCAGTATTTT
D: -; V: TRBV30; J: TRBJ1-2; size: many; CDR3: CAWVLGLYGYTF; DNA: TGTGCCTGGGTGCTCGGACTTTATGGCTACACCTTC
D: -; V: TRBV20-1; J: TRBJ1-1; size: -; CDR3: CSARDPGSSLGGNTEAFF; DNA: TGCAGTGCTAGAGACCCGGGATCCTCTCTCGGAGGGAACACTGAAGCTTTCTTT
D: TRBD2; V: TRBV5-1; J: TRBJ2-5; size: many; CDR3: CASNAGGTQYF; DNA: TGCGCCAGCAACGCGGGGGGGACCCAGTACTTC
D: -; V: TRBV20-1; J: TRBJ1-1; size: few; CDR3: CSARGLRGQGTEAFF; DNA: TGCAGTGCTAGAGGTCTCCGGGGGCAGGGGACTGAAGCTTTCTTT
D: -; V: TRBV6-1; J: TRBJ1-6; size: many; CDR3: CASGGRENNNSPLHF; DNA: TGTGCCAGTGGGGGCAGGGAAAACAATAATTCACCCCTCCACTTT
D: -; V: TRBV7-9; J: TRBJ2-4; size: many; CDR3: CASSLVGGDENIQYF; DNA: TGTGCCAGCAGCTTAGTTGGGGGTGATGAAAACATTCAGTACTTC
D: -; V: TRBV6-1; J: TRBJ2-7; size: many; CDR3: CASSVVTAYEQYF; DNA: TGTGCCAGCAGTGTGGTCACCGCCTACGAGCAGTACTTC
D: -; V: TRBV10-2; J: TRBJ2-2; size: few; CDR3: CASNGASTLTGELFF; DNA: TGCGCCAGCAATGGGGCGTCTACTTTAACCGGGGAGCTGTTTTTT
D: -; V: TRBV7-2; J: TRBJ2-7; size: many; CDR3: CASSLTQTSYEQYF; DNA: TGTGCCAGCAGCTTAACTCAGACCTCCTACGAGCAGTACTTC
D: -; V: TRBV4-1; J: TRBJ1-1; size: -; CDR3: CASSGFGGTEAFF; DNA: TGCGCCAGCAGCGGCTTTGGAGGGACTGAAGCTTTCTTT
D: -; V: TRBV10-3; J: TRBJ2-7; size: many; CDR3: CAISESTTSTSLYEQYF; DNA: TGTGCCATCAGTGAGTCCACCACTAGCACCTCCCTCTACGAGCAGTACTTC
D: -; V: TRBV6-5; J: TRBJ1-5; size: -; CDR3: CASSYGLGNQPQHF; DNA: TGTGCCAGCAGTTACGGGCTTGGCAATCAGCCCCAGCATTTT
D: -; V: TRBV20-1; J: TRBJ2-2; size: -; CDR3: CSARDILGVVRTGELFF; DNA: TGCAGTGCTAGAGATATCCTCGGGGTGGTGAGGACCGGGGAGCTGTTTTTT
D: -; V: TRBV27; J: TRBJ1-6; size: -; CDR3: CASSSFQQEPNSPLHF; DNA: TGTGCCAGCAGTTCCTTTCAACAGGAGCCGAATTCACCCCTCCACTTT
D: -; V: TRBV7-8; J: TRBJ2-7; size: many; CDR3: CASSSRGTVPNVDEQYF; DNA: TGTGCCAGCAGCTCCCGCGGGACAGTTCCAAACGTAGACGAGCAGTACTTC
D: TRBD1; V: TRBV20-1; J: TRBJ2-5; size: few; CDR3: CSAPDRTYQETQYF; DNA: TGCAGTGCTCCGGACAGGACGTACCAAGAGACCCAGTACTTC
D: TRBD1; V: TRBV9; J: TRBJ1-3; size: few; CDR3: CASSATTGLGNTIYF; DNA: TGTGCCAGCAGCGCAACGACAGGGTTGGGAAACACCATATATTTT
D: TRBD2; V: TRBV5-6; J: TRBJ2-7; size: -; CDR3: CASSLEVAGGVHEQYF; DNA: TGTGCCAGCAGCTTGGAGGTGGCGGGAGGGGTCCACGAGCAGTACTTC
D: TRBD1; V: TRBV4-1; J: TRBJ2-1; size: few; CDR3: CASSPGTGGLEQFF; DNA: TGCGCCAGCAGCCCCGGGACAGGGGGTTTGGAGCAGTTCTTC
D: -; V: TRBV12-3/TRBV12-4; J: TRBJ1-3; size: many; CDR3: CASSFRTGNTIYF; DNA: TGTGCCAGCAGTTTTAGGACTGGAAACACCATATATTTT
D: -; V: TRBV7-9; J: TRBJ2-5; size: many; CDR3: CASSLGQRETQYF; DNA: TGTGCCAGCAGCCTCGGACAGAGGGAGACCCAGTACTTC
D: -; V: TRBV19; J: TRBJ2-7; size: once; CDR3: CASSIPPSEQYF; DNA: TGTGCCAGTAGTATTCCCCCGTCGGAGCAGTACTTC
D: -; V: TRBV12-3/TRBV12-4; J: TRBJ1-1; size: many; CDR3: CASSLVMNTEAFF; DNA: TGTGCCAGCAGTCTTGTCATGAACACTGAAGCTTTCTTT